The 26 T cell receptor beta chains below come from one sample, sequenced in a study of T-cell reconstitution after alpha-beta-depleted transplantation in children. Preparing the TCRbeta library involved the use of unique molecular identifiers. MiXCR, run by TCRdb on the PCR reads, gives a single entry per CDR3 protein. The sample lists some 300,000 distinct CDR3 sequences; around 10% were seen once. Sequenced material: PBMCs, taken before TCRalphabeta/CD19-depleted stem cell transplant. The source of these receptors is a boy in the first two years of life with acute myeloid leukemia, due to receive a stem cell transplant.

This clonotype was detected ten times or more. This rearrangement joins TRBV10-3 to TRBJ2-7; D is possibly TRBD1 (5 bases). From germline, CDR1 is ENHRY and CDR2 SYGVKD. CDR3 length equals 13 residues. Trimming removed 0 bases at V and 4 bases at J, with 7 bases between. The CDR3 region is CAISESDTYEQYF. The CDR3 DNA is TGTGCCATCAGTGAGTCGGACACTTACGAGCAGTACTTC.

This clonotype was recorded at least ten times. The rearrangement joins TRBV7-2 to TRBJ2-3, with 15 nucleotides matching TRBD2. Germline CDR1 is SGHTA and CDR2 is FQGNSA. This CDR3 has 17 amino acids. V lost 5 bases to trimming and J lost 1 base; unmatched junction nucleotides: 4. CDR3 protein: CASSTGLAGGRTDTQYF. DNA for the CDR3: TGTGCCAGCAGCACGGGACTAGCGGGAGGTCGCACAGATACGCAGTATTTT. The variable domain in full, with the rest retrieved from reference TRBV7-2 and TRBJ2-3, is GAGVSQSPSNKVTEKGKDVELRCDPISGHTALYWYRQSLGQGLEFLIYFQGNSAPDKSGLPSDRFSAERTGGSVSTLTIQRTQQEDSAVYLCASSTGLAGGRTDTQYFGPGTRLTVL.

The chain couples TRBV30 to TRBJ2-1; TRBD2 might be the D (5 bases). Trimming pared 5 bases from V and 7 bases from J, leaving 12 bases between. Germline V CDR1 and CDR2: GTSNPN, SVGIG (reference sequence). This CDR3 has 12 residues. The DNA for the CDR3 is TGTGCCTGGGACCGGGAAGCGAATGAGCAGTTCTTC. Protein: CAWDREANEQFF.

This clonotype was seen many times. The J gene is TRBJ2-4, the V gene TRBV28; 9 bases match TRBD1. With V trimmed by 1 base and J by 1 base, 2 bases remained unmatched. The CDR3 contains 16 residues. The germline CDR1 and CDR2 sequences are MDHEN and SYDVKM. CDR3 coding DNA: TGTGCCAGCAGTTTATCAGGGACAGGGGCCAAAAACATTCAGTACTTC. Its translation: CASSLSGTGAKNIQYF.

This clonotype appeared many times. CDR3 sequence reads: CAINDLSTDTQYF. DNA for the CDR3: TGTGCCATCAACGACCTTAGCACAGATACGCAGTATTTT. This chain connects TRBV10-3 to TRBJ2-3, with unresolved D. CDR3 length: 13 amino acids. V lost 7 bases and J 0 bases, leaving 8 bases between the germline ends. Germline V gives CDR1 ENHRY, CDR2 SYGVKD.

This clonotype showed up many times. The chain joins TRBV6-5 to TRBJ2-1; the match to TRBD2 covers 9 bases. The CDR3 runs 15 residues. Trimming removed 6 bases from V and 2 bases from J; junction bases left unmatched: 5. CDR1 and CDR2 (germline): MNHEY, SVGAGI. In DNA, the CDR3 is TGTGCCAGCAGAGGGACTAGCTCCCCCTACAATGAGCAGTTCTTC. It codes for CASRGTSSPYNEQFF.

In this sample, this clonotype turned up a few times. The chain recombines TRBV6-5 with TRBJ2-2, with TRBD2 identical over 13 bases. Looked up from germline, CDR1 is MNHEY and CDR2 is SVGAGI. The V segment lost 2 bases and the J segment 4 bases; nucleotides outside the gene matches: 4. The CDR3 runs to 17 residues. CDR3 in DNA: TGTGCCAGCAGTTACACCGGGACTAGCGGGACCACCGGGGAGCTGTTTTTT. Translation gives CASSYTGTSGTTGELFF.

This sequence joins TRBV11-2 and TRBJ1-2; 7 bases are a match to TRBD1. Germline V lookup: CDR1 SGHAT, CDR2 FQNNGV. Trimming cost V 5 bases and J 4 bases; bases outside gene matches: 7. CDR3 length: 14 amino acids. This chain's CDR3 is CASSPRGDSYGYTF. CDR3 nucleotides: TGTGCCAGCAGCCCACGAGGGGACAGCTATGGCTACACCTTC. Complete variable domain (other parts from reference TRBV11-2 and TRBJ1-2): EAGVAQSPRYKIIEKRQSVAFWCNPISGHATLYWYQQILGQGPKLLIQFQNNGVVDDSQLPKDRFSAERLKGVDSTLKIQPAKLEDSAVYLCASSPRGDSYGYTFGSGTRLTVV.

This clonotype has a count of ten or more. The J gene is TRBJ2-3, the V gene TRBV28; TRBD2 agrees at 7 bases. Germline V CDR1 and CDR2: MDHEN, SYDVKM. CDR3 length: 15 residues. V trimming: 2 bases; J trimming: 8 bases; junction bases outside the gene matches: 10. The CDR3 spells CASSLPSVGGGTQYF. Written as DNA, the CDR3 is TGTGCCAGCAGTTTACCCTCGGTCGGCGGGGGTACGCAGTATTTT.

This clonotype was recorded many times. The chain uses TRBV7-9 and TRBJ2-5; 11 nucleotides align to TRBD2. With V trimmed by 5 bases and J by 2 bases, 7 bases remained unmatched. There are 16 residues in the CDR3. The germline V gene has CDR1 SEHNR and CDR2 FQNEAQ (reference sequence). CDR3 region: CASSTGTSGSQETQYF. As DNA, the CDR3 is TGTGCCAGCAGCACCGGGACTAGCGGCAGTCAAGAGACCCAGTACTTC. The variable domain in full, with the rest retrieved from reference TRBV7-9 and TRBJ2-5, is DTGVSQNPRHKITKRGQNVTFRCDPISEHNRLYWYRQTLGQGPEFLTYFQNEAQLEKSRLLSDRFSAERPKGSFSTLEIQRTEQGDSAMYLCASSTGTSGSQETQYFGPGTRLLVL.

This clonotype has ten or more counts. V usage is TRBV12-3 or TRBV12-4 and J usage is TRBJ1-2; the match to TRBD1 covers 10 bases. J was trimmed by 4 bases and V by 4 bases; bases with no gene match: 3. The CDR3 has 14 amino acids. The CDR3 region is CASSSRTGGYGYTF. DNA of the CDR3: TGTGCCAGCAGTTCACGGACAGGGGGCTATGGCTACACCTTC.

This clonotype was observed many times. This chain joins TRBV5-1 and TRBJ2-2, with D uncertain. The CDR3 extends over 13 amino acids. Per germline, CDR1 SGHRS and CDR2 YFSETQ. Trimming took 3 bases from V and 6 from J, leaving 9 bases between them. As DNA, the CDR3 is TGCGCCAGCAGCTACGAGGTCCCCGGGGAGCTGTTTTTT. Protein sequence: CASSYEVPGELFF.

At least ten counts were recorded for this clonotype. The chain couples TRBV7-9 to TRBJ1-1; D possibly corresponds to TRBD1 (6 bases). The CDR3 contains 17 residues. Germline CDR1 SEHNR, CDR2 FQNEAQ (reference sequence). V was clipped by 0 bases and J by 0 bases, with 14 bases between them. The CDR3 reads CASSLARRTDLNTEAFF. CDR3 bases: TGTGCCAGCAGCTTAGCGAGAAGGACAGACTTGAACACTGAAGCTTTCTTT.

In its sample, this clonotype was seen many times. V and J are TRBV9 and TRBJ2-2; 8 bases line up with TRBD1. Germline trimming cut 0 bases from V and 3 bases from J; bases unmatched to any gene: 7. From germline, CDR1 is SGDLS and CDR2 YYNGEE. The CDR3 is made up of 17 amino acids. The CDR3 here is CASSVASDRGDTGELFF. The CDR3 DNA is TGTGCCAGCAGCGTAGCGTCTGACAGGGGAGACACCGGGGAGCTGTTTTTT.

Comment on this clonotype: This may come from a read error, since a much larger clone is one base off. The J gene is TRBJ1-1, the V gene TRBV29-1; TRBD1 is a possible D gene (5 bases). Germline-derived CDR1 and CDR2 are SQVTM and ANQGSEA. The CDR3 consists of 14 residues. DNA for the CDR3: TGCAGCGTTGAGAGACGGGGCGGGAGCACTGAAGCTGTCTTT. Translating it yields CSVERRGGSTEAVF.

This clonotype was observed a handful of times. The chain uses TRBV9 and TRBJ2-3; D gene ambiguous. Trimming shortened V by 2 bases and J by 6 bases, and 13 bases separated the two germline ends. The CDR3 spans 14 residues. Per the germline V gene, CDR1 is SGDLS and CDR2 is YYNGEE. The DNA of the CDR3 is TGTGCCAGCAGCGTTGGAATTTGGGCCGATACGCAGTATTTT. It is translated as CASSVGIWADTQYF.

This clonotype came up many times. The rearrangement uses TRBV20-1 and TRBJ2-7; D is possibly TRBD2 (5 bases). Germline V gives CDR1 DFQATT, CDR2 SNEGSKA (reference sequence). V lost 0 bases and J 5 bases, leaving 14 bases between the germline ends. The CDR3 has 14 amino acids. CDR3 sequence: CSARDYRTGDEQYF. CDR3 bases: TGCAGTGCTAGAGATTACCGGACTGGAGACGAGCAGTACTTC.

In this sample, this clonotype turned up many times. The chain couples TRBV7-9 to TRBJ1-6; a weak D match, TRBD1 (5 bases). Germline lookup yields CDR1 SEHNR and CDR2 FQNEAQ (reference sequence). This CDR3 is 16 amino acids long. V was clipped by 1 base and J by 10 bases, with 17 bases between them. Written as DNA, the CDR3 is TGTGCCAGCAGCTTAGGAGGAACAGGAACCTACTCACCCCTCCACTTT. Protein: CASSLGGTGTYSPLHF.

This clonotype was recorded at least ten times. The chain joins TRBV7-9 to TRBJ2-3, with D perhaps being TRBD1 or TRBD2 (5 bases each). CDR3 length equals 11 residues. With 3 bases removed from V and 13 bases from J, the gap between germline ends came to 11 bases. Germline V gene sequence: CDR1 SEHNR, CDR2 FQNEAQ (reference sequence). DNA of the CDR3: TGTGCCAGCAGCTTCCGGGACCTAGAGTATTTT. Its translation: CASSFRDLEYF.

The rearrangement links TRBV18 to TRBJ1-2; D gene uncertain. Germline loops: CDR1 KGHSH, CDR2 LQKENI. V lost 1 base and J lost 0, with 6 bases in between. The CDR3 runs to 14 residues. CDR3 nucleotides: TGTGCCAGCTCACCACTACAGACTAACTATGGCTACACCTTC. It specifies CASSPLQTNYGYTF. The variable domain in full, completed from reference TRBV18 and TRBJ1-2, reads NAGVMQNPRHLVRRRGQEARLRCSPMKGHSHVYWYRQLPEEGLKFMVYLQKENIIDESGMPKERFSAEFPKEGPSILRIQQVVRGDSAAYFCASSPLQTNYGYTFGSGTRLTVV.

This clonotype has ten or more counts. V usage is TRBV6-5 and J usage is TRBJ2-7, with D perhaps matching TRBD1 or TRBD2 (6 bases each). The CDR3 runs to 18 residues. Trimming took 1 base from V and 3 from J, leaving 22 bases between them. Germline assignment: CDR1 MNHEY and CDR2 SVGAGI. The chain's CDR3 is CASSYYPGTVRGLYEQYF. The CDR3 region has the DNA TGTGCCAGCAGTTACTATCCCGGGACGGTTCGGGGGCTCTACGAGCAGTACTTC.

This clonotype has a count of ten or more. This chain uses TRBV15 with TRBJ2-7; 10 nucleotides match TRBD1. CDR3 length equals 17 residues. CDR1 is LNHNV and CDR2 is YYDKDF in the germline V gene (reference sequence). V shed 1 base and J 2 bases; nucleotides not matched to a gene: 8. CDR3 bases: TGTGCCACCAGCAGAGTGACCTGGGACAGGGGTACCTACGAGCAGTACTTC. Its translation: CATSRVTWDRGTYEQYF.

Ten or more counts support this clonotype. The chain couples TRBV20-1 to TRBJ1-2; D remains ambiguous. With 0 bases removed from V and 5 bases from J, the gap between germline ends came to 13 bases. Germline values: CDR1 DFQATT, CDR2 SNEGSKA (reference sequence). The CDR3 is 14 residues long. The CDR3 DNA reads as TGCAGTGCTAGAGATAGGGTTGGGGTTTATGGCTACACCTTC. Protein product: CSARDRVGVYGYTF.

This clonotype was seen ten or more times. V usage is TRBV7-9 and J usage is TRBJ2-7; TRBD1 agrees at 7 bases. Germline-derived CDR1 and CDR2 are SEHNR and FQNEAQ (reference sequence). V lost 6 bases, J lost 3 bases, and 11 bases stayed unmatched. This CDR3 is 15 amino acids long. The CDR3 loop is CASRGSGTVNYEQYF. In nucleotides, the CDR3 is TGTGCCAGCAGGGGTTCCGGGACAGTCAACTACGAGCAGTACTTC.

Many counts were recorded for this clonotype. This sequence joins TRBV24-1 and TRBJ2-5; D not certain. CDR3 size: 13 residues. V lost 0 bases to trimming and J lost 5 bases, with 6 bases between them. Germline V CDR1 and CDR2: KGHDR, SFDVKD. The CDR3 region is CATSDLLWETQYF. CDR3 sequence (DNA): TGTGCCACCAGTGATTTGCTGTGGGAGACCCAGTACTTC.

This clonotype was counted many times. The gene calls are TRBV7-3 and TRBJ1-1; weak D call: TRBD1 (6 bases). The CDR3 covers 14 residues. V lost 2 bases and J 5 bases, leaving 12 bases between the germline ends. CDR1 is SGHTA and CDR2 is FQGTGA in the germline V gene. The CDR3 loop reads CASSLAGERTEAFF. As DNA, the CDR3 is TGTGCCAGCAGCTTAGCAGGGGAAAGGACTGAAGCTTTCTTT.